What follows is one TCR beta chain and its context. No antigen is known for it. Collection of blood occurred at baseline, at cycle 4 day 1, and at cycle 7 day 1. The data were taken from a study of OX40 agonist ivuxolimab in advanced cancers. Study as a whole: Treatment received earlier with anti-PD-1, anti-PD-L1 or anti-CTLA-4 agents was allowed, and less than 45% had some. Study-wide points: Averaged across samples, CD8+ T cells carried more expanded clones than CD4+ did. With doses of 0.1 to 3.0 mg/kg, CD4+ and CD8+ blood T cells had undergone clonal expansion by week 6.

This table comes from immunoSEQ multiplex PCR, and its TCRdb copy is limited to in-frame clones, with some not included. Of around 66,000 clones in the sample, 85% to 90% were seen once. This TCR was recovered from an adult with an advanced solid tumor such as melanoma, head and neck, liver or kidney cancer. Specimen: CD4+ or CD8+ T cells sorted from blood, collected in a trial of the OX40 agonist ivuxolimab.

Here the CDR3 reads CASRRDGLAGGNEQFF. The DNA of the CDR3 is TGTGCCAGCAGGAGAGATGGACTAGCGGGGGGCAATGAGCAGTTCTTC. This rearrangement joins TRBV2 to TRBJ2-1; 14 bases fit TRBD2. This CDR3 region has 16 residues. Germline V gene sequence: CDR1 SNHLY, CDR2 FYNNEI. Trimming at V came to 6 bases and at J to 6 bases, leaving 7 bases not matched to a gene.